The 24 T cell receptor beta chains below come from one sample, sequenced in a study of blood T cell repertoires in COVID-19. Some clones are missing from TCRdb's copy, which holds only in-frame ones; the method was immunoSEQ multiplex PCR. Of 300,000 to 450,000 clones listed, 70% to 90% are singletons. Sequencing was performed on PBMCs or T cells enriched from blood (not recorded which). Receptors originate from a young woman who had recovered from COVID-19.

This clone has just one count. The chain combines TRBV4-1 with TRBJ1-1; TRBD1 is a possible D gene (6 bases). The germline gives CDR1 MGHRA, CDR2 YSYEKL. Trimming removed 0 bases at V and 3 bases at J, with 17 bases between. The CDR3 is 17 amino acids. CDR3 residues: CASSQDRAGAFDTEAFF. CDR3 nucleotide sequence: TGCGCCAGCAGCCAAGATAGGGCAGGGGCGTTTGACACTGAAGCTTTCTTT.

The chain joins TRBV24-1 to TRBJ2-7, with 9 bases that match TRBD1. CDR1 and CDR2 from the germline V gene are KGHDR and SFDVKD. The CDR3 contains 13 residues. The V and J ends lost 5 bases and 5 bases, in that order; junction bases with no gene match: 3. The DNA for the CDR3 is TGTGCCACCAGTGCCACAGGGGGCCACGAGCAGTACTTC. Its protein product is CATSATGGHEQYF.

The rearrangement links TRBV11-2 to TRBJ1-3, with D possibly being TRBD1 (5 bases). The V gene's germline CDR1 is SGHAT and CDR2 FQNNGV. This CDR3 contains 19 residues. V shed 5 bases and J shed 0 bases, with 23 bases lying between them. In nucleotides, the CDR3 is TGTGCCAGCAGCGTGAGGGGAGGGGCGAGTTATGACTCTGGAAACACCATATATTTT. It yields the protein CASSVRGGASYDSGNTIYF.

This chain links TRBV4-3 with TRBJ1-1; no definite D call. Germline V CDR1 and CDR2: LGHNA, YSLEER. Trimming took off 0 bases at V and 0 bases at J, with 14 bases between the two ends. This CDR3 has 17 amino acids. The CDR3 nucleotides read TGCGCCAGCAGCCAAGAAAGGGAGCAGGTTTTGAACACTGAAGCTTTCTTT. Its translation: CASSQEREQVLNTEAFF.

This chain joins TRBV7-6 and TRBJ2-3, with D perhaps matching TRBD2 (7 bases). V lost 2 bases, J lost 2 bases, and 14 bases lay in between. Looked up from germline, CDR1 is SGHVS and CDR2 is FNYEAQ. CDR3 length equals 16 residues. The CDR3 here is CASSLRKGGDTDTQYF. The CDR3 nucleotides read TGTGCCAGCAGCTTACGTAAGGGGGGGGACACAGATACGCAGTATTTT.

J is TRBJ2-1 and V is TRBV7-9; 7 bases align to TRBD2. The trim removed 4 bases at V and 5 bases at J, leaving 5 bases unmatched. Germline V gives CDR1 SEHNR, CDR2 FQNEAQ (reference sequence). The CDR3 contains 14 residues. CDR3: CASSSSSGNNEQFF. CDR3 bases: TGTGCCAGCAGCTCGTCTAGCGGAAACAATGAGCAGTTCTTC.

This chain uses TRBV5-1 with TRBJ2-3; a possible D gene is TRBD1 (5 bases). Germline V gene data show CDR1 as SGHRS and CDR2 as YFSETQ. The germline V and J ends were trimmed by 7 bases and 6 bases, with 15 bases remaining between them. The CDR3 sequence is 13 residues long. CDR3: CASQQAQRDTQYF. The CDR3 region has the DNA TGCGCCAGCCAACAGGCGCAACGTGATACGCAGTATTTT.

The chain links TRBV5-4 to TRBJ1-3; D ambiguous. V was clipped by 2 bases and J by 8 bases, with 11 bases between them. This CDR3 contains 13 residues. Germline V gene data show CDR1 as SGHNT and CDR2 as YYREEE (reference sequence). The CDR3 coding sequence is TGTGCCAGCAGCTTTAAGGTCGAGGACACCATATATTTT. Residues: CASSFKVEDTIYF.

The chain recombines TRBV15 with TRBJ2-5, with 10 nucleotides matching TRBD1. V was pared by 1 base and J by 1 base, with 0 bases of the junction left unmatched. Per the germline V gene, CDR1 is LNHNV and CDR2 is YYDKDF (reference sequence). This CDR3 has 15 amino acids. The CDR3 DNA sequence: TGTGCCACCAGCAGAGGGGACAGGGGCCAAGAGACCCAGTACTTC. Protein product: CATSRGDRGQETQYF. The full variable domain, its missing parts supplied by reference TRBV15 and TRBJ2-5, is DAMVIQNPRYQVTQFGKPVTLSCSQTLNHNVMYWYQQKSSQAPKLLFHYYDKDFNNEADTPDNFQSRRPNTSFCFLDIRSPGLGDTAMYLCATSRGDRGQETQYFGPGTRLLVL.

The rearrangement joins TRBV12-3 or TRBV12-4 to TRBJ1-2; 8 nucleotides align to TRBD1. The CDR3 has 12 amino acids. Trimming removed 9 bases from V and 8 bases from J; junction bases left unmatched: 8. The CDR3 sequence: CASDTGGGGYTF. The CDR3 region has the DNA TGTGCCAGTGATACAGGGGGAGGAGGCTACACCTTC.

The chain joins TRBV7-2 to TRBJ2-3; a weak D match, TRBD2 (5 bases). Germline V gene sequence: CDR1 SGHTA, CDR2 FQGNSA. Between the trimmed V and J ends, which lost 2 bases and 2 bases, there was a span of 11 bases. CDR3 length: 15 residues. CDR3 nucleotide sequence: TGTGCCAGCAGCTTAATTTCTAGCTTCACAGATACGCAGTATTTT. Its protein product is CASSLISSFTDTQYF.

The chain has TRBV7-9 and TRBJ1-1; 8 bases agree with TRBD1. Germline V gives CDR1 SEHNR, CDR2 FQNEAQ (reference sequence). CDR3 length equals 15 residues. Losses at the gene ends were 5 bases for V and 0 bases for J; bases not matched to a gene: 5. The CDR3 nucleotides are TGTGCCAGCAGCGACGGGACAGGTCTGAACACTGAAGCTTTCTTT. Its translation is CASSDGTGLNTEAFF.

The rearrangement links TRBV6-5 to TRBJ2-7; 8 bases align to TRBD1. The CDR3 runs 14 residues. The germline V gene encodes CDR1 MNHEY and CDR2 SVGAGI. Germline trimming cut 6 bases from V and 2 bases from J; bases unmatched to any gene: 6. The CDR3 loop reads CASSLGQGPYEQYF. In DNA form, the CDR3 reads TGTGCCAGCAGCCTTGGACAGGGTCCCTACGAGCAGTACTTC.

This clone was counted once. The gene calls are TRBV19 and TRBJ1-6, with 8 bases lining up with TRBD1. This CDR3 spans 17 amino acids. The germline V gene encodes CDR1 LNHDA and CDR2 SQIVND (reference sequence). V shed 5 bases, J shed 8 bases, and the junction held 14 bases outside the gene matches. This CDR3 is CASSPRTGLLPDSPLHF. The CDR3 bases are TGTGCCAGTAGTCCGCGGACAGGGCTTCTCCCAGATTCACCCCTCCACTTT.

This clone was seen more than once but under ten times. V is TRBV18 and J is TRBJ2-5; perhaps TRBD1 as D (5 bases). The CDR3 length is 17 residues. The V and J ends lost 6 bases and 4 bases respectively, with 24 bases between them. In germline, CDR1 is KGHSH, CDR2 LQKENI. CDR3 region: CASSPLIGQGGGETQYF. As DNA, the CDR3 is TGTGCCAGCTCGCCGCTGATTGGGCAGGGTGGCGGAGAGACCCAGTACTTC.

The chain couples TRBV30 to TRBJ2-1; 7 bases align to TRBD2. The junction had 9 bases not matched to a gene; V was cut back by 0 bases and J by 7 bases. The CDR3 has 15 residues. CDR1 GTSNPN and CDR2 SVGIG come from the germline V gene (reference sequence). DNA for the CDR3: TGTGCCTGGAGTGTAATGTCTAGCGGTTGGAATGAGCAGTTCTTC. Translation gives CAWSVMSSGWNEQFF.

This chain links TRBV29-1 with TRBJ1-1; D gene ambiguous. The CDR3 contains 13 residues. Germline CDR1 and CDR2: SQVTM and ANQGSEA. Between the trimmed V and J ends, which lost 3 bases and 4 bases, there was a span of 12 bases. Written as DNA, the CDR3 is TGCAGCGTTGAGGGAGGGAAGATCACTGAAGCTTTCTTT. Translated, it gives CSVEGGKITEAFF. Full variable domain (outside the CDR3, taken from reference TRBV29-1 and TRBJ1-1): SAVISQKPSRDICQRGTSLTIQCQVDSQVTMMFWYRQQPGQSLTLIATANQGSEATYESGFVIDKFPISRPNLTFSTLTVSNMSPEDSSIYLCSVEGGKITEAFFGQGTRLTVV.

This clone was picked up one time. CDR3 DNA: TGTGCCAGCAGCACGGGACTAGCTCTCACCGGGGAGCTGTTTTTT. Its protein is CASSTGLALTGELFF. The V and J genes are TRBV7-3 and TRBJ2-2; 9 positions match TRBD2. V lost 5 bases to trimming and J lost 4 bases; unmatched junction nucleotides: 5. This CDR3 has 15 residues. In germline, CDR1 is SGHTA, CDR2 FQGTGA.

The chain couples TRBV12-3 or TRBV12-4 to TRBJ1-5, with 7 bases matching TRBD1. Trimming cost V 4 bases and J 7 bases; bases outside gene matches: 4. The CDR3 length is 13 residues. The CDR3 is CASSSGGGQPQHF. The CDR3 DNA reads TGTGCCAGCAGTTCAGGGGGTGGCCAGCCCCAGCATTTT.

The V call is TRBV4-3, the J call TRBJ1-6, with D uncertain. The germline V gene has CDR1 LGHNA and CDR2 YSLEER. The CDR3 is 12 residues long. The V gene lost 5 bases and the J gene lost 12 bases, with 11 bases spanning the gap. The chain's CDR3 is CASSTPGGPLHF. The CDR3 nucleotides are TGCGCCAGCAGCACTCCGGGAGGACCCCTCCACTTT.

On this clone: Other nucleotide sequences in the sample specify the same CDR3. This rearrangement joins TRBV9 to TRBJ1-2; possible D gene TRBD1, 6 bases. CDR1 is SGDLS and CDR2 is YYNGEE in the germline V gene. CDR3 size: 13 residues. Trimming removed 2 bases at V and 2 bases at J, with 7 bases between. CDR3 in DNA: TGTGCCAGCAGCGTCCAGGGGAACTATGGCTACACCTTC. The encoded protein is CASSVQGNYGYTF.

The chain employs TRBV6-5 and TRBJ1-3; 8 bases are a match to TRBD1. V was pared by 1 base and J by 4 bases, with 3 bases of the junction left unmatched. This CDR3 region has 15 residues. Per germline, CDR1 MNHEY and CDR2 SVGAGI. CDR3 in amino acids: CASSYLDRAGNTIYF. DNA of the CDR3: TGTGCCAGCAGTTACTTGGACAGGGCCGGAAACACCATATATTTT.

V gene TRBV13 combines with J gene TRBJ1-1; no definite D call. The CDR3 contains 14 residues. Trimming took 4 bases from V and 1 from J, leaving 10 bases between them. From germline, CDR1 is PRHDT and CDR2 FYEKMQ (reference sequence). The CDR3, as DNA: TGTGCCAGCAGCTCTACCATCAAGAACACTGAAGCTTTCTTT. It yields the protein CASSSTIKNTEAFF.

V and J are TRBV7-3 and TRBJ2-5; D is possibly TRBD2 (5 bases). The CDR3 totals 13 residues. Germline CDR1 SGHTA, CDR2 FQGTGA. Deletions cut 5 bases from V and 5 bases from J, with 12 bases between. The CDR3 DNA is TGTGCCAGCAGCACGTCTTCGGGGGAGACCCAGTACTTC. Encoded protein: CASSTSSGETQYF.